Sequencing of this T cell receptor (beta chain) was carried out in a study of blood T cell repertoires in COVID-19. The cohort comprised adults aged 18 to 89 years residing in under 25 US areas. Sequenced by immunoSEQ multiplex PCR; TCRdb stores in-frame clones only, minus some. The sample carries around 480,000 clones, about nine tenths recorded once. The sequenced sample consisted of PBMCs or T cells enriched from blood (not recorded which). This TCR derives from a woman aged 18-29 years who had recovered from COVID-19.

The CDR3 is CASSLGQGSYGYTF. CDR3 nucleotides: TGTGCCAGCAGTCTTGGACAGGGCAGCTATGGCTACACCTTC. J is TRBJ1-2 and V is TRBV2, with 8 nucleotides matching TRBD1. The CDR3 covers 14 residues. The junction had 6 bases not matched to a gene; V was cut back by 5 bases and J by 4 bases. CDR1 is SNHLY and CDR2 is FYNNEI in the germline V gene.